The entry below gives a single TCR beta chain sequence along with its context. Its target is unknown. The CDR3 contains 14 residues. Germline CDR1 is MNHEY and CDR2 is SVGAGI. Trimming removed 2 bases from V and 0 bases from J, with 5 bases in between. The sample belongs to a study of STAT5B mutations in CD4+ large granular lymphocyte leukemia. Study findings and constraints: No patients shared main leukemic clonotypes, though less than 30% appeared at low frequency elsewhere. TRBV06-family usage was enriched in top patient clones (8/27) versus controls (2/35).

Assay used: immunoSEQ multiplex PCR; TCRdb lists only in-frame clones, some missing. Here the sample spans 35,000 to 45,000 clones, 65% to 90% being singletons. The clonotype comes from a human donor in good health. Sequencing used CD4+ T cells from blood buffy coats. V is TRBV6-5 and J is TRBJ2-4; D gene uncertain. CDR3 amino acids: CASSYGGAKNIQYF. The DNA of the CDR3 is TGTGCCAGCAGTTACGGTGGAGCCAAAAACATTCAGTACTTC.